Sequencing of this T cell receptor beta chain was carried out in a study of a mutant IDH1 vaccine in newly diagnosed glioma. At the level of the study: Patients got radiotherapy, temozolomide, or both beforehand, and most got both.

Time point reported: baseline, week 1 (first vaccination visit). Treatment in this sample: pre-vaccination baseline after standard-of-care therapy. The data were produced by immunoSEQ multiplex PCR, yet TCRdb's version contains in-frame clones alone and is incomplete. The table records 70,000 to 100,000 clones, approximately 80% of them present only once. The V end was cut by 4 bases, the J end by 5 bases, with 21 bases between. CDR3 length equals 16 residues. Germline-derived CDR1 and CDR2 are MGHRA and YSYEKL. This sequence originates from a man aged 35 to 55 with glioma. Some clones in this sample may be carry-over from other donors' samples. The source was PBMCs, collected from a glioma patient treated with radiotherapy, temozolomide or both. The rearrangement joins TRBV4-1 to TRBJ2-7; D tentatively fits TRBD1 or TRBD2 (6 bases each). CDR3 DNA: TGCGCCAGCAGCCCACTCTTCCAGGGGACTCTGCACGAGCAGTACTTC. The encoded protein is CASSPLFQGTLHEQYF.